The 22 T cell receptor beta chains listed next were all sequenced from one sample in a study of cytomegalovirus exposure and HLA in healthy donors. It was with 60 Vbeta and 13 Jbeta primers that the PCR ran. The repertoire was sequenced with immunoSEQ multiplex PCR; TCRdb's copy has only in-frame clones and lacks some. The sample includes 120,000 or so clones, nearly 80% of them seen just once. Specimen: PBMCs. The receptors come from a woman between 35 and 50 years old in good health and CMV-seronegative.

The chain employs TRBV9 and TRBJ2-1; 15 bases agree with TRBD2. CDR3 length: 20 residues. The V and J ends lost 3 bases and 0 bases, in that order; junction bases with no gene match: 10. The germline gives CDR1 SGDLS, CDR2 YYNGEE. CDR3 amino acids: CASSARGLAGGSSSYNEQFF. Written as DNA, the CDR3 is TGTGCCAGCAGCGCCCGCGGACTAGCGGGAGGGAGTTCCTCCTACAATGAGCAGTTCTTC. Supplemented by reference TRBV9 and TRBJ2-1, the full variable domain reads DSGVTQTPKHLITATGQRVTLRCSPRSGDLSVYWYQQSLDQGLQFLIQYYNGEERAKGNILERFSAQQFPDLHSELNLSSLELGDSALYFCASSARGLAGGSSSYNEQFFGPGTRLTVL.

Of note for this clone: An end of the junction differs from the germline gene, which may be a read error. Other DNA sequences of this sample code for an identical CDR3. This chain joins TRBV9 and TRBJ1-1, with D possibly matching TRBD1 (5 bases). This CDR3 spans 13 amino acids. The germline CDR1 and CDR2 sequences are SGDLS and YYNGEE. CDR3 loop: CASSVSRATEAFF. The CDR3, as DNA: TGTGCCAGCAGCGTATCCAGGGCCACTGAGGCTTTCTTT. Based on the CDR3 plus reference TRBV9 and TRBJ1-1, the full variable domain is DSGVTQTPKHLITATGQRVTLRCSPRSGDLSVYWYQQSLDQGLQFLIQYYNGEERAKGNILERFSAQQFPDLHSELNLSSLELGDSALYFCASSVSRATEAFFGQGTRLTVV.

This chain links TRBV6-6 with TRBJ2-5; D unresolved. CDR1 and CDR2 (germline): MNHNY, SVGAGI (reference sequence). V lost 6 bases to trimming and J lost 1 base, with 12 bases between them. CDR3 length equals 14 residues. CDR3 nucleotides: TGTGCCAGCAGGCTATCACTTGCCCAAGAGACCCAGTACTTC. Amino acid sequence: CASRLSLAQETQYF.

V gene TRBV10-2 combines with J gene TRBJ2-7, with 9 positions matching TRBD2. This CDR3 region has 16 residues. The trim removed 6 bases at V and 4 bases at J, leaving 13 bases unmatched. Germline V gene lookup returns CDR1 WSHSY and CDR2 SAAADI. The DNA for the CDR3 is TGCGCCAGCAGCCCTCAGGGGCTAGCGGGAACATACGAGCAGTACTTC. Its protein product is CASSPQGLAGTYEQYF.

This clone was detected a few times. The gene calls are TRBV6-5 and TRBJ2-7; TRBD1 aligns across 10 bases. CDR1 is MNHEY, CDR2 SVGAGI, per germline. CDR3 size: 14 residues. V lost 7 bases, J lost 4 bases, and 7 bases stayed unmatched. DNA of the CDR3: TGTGCCAGCAATACCCGGGACAGGGGATACGAGCAGTACTTC. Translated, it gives CASNTRDRGYEQYF.

CDR3 residues: CASSHSRDRSSPLHF. The CDR3 DNA reads as TGTGCCAGCAGCCATAGCCGGGACAGAAGTTCACCCCTCCACTTT. The rearrangement joins TRBV4-2 to TRBJ1-6, with TRBD1 matching over 7 bases. Per germline, CDR1 LGHNA and CDR2 YNFKEQ. CDR3 length: 15 residues. V lost 3 bases and J lost 9; bases outside the gene matches: 8.

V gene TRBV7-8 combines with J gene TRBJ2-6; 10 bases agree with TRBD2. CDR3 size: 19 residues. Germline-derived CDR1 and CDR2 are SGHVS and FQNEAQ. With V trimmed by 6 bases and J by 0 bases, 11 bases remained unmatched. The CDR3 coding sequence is TGTGCCAGCAGACCAATCGAGCGGGAGGGAAGCTCTGGGGCCAACGTCCTGACTTTC. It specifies CASRPIEREGSSGANVLTF. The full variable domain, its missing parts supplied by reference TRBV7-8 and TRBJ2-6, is GAGVSQSPRYKVAKRGQDVALRCDPISGHVSLFWYQQALGQGPEFLTYFQNEAQLDKSGLPSDRFFAERPEGSVSTLKIQRTQQEDSAVYLCASRPIEREGSSGANVLTFGAGSRLTVL.

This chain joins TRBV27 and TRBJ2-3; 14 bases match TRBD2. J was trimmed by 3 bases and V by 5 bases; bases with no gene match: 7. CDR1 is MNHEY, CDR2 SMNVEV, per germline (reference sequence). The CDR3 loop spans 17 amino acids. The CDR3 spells CASSIRTSGRMTDTQYF. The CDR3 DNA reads TGTGCCAGCAGTATCCGGACTAGCGGGAGGATGACAGATACGCAGTATTTT.

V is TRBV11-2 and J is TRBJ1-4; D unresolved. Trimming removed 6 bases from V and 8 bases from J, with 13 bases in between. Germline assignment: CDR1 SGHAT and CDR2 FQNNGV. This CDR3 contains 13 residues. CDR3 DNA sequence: TGTGCCAGCAGTCGATGGGTCGGGGAAAAACTGTTTTTT. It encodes CASSRWVGEKLFF.

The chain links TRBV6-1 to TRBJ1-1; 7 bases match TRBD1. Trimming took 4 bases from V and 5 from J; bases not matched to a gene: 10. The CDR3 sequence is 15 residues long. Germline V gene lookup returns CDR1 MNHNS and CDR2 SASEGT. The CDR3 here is CASSGSQGWGTEAFF. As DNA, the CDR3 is TGTGCCAGCAGTGGTTCACAGGGGTGGGGAACTGAAGCTTTCTTT.

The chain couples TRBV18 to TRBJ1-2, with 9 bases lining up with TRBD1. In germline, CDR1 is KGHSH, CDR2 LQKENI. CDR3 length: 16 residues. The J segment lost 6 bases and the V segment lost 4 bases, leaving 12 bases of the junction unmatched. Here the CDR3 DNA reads TGTGCCAGCTCACAACGACCGGGACAGGGTTTTGATGGCTACACCTTC. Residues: CASSQRPGQGFDGYTF.

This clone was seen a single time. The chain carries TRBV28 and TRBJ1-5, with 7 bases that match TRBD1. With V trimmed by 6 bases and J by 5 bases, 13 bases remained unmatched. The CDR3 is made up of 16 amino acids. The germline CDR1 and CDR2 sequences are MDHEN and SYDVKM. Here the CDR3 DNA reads TGTGCCAGCAGATACCTCCGGGACAGAGGAGATCAGCCCCAGCATTTT. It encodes CASRYLRDRGDQPQHF.

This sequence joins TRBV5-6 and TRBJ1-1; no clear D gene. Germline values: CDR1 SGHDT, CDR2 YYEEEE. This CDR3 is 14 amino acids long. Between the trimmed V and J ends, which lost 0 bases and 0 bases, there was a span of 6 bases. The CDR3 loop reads CASSLELMNTEAFF. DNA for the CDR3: TGTGCCAGCAGCTTGGAACTTATGAACACTGAAGCTTTCTTT. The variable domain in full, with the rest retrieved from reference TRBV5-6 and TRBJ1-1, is DAGVTQSPTHLIKTRGQQVTLRCSPKSGHDTVSWYQQALGQGPQFIFQYYEEEERQRGNFPDRFSGHQFPNYSSELNVNALLLGDSALYLCASSLELMNTEAFFGQGTRLTVV.

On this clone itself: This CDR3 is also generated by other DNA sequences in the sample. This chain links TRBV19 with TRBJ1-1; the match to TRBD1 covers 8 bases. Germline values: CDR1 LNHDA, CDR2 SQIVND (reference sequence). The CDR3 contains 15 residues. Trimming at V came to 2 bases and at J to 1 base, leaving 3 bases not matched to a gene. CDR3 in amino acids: CASSIKGQGNTEAFF. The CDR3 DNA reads TGTGCCAGTAGTATAAAAGGACAGGGGAACACTGAAGCTTTCTTT.

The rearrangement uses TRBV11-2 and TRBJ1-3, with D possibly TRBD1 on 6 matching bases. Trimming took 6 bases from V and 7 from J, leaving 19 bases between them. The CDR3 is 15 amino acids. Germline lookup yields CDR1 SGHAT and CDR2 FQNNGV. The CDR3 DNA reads TGTGCCAGCAGACGTCCGGGGCAGGGGATGAACACCATATATTTT. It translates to CASRRPGQGMNTIYF. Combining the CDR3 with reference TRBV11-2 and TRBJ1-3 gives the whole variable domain EAGVAQSPRYKIIEKRQSVAFWCNPISGHATLYWYQQILGQGPKLLIQFQNNGVVDDSQLPKDRFSAERLKGVDSTLKIQPAKLEDSAVYLCASRRPGQGMNTIYFGEGSWLTVV.

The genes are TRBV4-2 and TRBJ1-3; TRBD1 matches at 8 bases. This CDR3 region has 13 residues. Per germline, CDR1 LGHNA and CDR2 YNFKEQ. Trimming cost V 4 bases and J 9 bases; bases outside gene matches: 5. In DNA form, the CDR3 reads TGTGCCAGCAGCCCGGACAGGGCGCCCACCATATATTTT. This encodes CASSPDRAPTIYF.

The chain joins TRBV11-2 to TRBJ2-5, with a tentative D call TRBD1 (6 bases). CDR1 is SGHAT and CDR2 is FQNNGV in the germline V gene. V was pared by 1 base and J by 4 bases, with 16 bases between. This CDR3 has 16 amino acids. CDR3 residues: CASSLGGRTVSETQYF. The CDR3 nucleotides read TGTGCCAGCAGCTTAGGGGGGCGGACAGTGTCAGAGACCCAGTACTTC.

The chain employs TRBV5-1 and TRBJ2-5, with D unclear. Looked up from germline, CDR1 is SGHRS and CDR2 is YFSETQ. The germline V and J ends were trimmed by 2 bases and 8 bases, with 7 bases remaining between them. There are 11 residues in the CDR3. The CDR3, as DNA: TGCGCCAGCAGCTTTGGAGTAACCCAGTACTTC. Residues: CASSFGVTQYF.

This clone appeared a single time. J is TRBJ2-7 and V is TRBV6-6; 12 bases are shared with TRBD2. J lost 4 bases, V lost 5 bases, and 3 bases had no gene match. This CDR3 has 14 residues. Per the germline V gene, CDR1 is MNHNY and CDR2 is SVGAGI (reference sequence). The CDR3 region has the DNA TGTGCCAGCAGTAAAGGACTAGCGGGGTACGAGCAGTACTTC. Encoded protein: CASSKGLAGYEQYF.

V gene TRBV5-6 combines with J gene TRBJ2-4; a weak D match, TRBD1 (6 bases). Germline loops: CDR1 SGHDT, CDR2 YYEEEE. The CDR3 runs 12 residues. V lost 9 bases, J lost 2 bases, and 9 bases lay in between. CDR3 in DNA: TGTGCCACACAGGGACCCAAAAACATTCAGTACTTC. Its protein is CATQGPKNIQYF.

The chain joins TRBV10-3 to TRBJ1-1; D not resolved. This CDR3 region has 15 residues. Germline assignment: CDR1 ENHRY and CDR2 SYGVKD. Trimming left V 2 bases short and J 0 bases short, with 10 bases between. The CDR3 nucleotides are TGTGCCATCAGTGAGAACGGAGGCATGAACACTGAAGCTTTCTTT. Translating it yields CAISENGGMNTEAFF.

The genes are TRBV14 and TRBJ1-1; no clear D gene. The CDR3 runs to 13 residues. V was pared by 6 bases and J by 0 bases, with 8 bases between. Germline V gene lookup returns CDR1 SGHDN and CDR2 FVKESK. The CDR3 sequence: CASSLSMNTEAFF. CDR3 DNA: TGTGCCAGCAGTCTAAGCATGAACACTGAAGCTTTCTTT.